The clone carrying this TCR beta chain was counted only a few times. Its antigen remains unknown. Primers included in the PCR were 60 Vbeta and 13 Jbeta primers. The method was immunoSEQ multiplex PCR; TCRdb's version includes in-frame clones alone and lacks a portion of them. The sample has 130,000 or so clones, just under 80% seen once. Donors consisted of healthy bone marrow donors. This record belongs to a study of cytomegalovirus exposure and HLA in healthy donors. The germline gives CDR1 SNHLY, CDR2 FYNNEI. The CDR3 totals 16 residues. V was pared by 2 bases and J by 7 bases, with 17 bases between. Study-wide results and limits: Many donors shared some public TCRs, even though most TCR sequences were rare. The study put 150 or so TCR beta chains on its list as cytomegalovirus-associated.

Sequencing was performed on PBMCs. The receptor was derived from a young man in good health and CMV-seronegative. This sequence joins TRBV2 and TRBJ1-4, with D possibly being TRBD1 (6 bases). The CDR3 DNA sequence: TGTGCCAGCAGTGAACGGCGGCTACAGGGCGGTGAAAAACTGTTTTTT. Translated, it gives CASSERRLQGGEKLFF. The entire variable domain, with the rest obtained from reference TRBV2 and TRBJ1-4, is as follows: EPEVTQTPSHQVTQMGQEVILRCVPISNHLYFYWYRQILGQKVEFLVSFYNNEISEKSEIFDDQFSVERPDGSNFTLKIRSTKLEDSAMYFCASSERRLQGGEKLFFGSGTQLSVL.